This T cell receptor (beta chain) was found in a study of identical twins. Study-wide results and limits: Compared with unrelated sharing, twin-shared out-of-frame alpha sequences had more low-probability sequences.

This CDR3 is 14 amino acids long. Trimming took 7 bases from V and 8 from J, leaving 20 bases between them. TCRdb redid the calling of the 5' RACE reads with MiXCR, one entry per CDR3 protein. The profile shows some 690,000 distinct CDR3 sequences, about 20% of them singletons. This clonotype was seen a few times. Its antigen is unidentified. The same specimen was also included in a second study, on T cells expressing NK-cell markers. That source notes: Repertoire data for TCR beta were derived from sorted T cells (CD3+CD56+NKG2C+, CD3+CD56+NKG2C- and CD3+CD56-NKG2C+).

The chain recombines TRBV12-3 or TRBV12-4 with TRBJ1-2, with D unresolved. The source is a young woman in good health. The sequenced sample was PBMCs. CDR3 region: CASTVSSQTRGYTF. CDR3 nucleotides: TGTGCCAGCACGGTTTCCAGCCAGACGCGGGGCTACACCTTC.